The 7 T cell receptor beta chains reported below all come from one sample, sequenced in a study of T cell repertoires in cytomegalovirus infection (dated by TCRdb to about 2019). Instrument used: Illumina HiSeq 1500. TCRdb ran its own pipeline on the public reads, namely fastp trimming at Q25 and MiXCR clone calling, and kept in-frame beta chains. Here each entry gathers all rows of one CDR3 protein and keeps the most common genes and DNA. This sample lists 400,000 to 550,000 distinct CDR3 sequences; about 11% were detected once. Of the sample, more than 8.5% falls within the top ten clones. The sequencing sample was made of PBMCs. The receptor set was obtained from a human donor in good health (CMV status not recorded). Some clones in this sample may be carry-over from other donors' samples.

The table lists this clonotype with many counts. The gene calls are TRBV28 and TRBJ2-5; D unresolved. The germline CDR1 and CDR2 sequences are MDHEN and SYDVKM. This CDR3 has 12 amino acids. Between the trimmed V and J ends, which lost 4 bases and 5 bases, there was a span of 8 bases. As DNA, the CDR3 is TGTGCCAGCAGTTGGCTTTCGGAGACCCAGTACTTC. Translation: CASSWLSETQYF.

In this sample, this clonotype turned up many times. This chain connects TRBV18 to TRBJ1-1, with TRBD1 identical over 7 bases. Trimming removed 2 bases from V and 6 bases from J; junction bases left unmatched: 12. Germline V gives CDR1 KGHSH, CDR2 LQKENI. This CDR3 is built from 16 residues. In nucleotides, the CDR3 is TGTGCCAGCTCACCATGGACAGGAAGTAAGATCTCTGAAGCTTTCTTT. Amino acids: CASSPWTGSKISEAFF.

This clonotype was seen a few times. At one of its ends the junction is not consistent with the germline gene, which may arise from a read error. V gene TRBV9 combines with J gene TRBJ2-1; D assignment may be TRBD1 or TRBD2 (7 bases each). The CDR3 is made up of 15 amino acids. The V gene's germline CDR1 is SGDLS and CDR2 YYNGEE. As DNA, the CDR3 is TGTGCCAGCAGCGTAGACCCAAATCCTGACAGGGAGGGACTCTTC. It codes for CASSVDPNPDREGLF.

This clonotype was counted at least ten times. The chain uses TRBV28 and TRBJ2-6; TRBD2 matches 13 bases. V gave up 1 base and J gave up 2 bases; unmatched junction bases: 2. Germline lookup yields CDR1 MDHEN and CDR2 SYDVKM. This CDR3 has 18 residues. The CDR3 reads CASSLYGTSGTGANVLTF. The DNA of the CDR3 is TGTGCCAGCAGTTTATATGGGACTAGCGGGACTGGGGCCAACGTCCTGACTTTC.

The chain combines TRBV20-1 with TRBJ1-2, with D uncertain. Germline V gene lookup returns CDR1 DFQATT and CDR2 SNEGSKA (reference sequence). The germline V and J ends were trimmed by 4 bases and 3 bases, with 12 bases remaining between them. The CDR3 runs 13 residues. The CDR3 DNA reads as TGCAGTGCTAAAGGGATTGTGGACTATGGCTACACCTTC. It is translated as CSAKGIVDYGYTF.

This clonotype was recorded at least ten times. V gene TRBV7-6 combines with J gene TRBJ2-1; D gene unclear. This CDR3 region has 11 residues. CDR1 is SGHVS, CDR2 FNYEAQ, per germline. The V end was cut by 8 bases, the J end by 9 bases, with 11 bases between. The CDR3 nucleotides are TGTGCCAGCGCCAGAGGCCTTGAGCAGTTCTTC. Translation gives CASARGLEQFF. The whole variable domain, filled in from reference TRBV7-6 and TRBJ2-1, reads GAGVSQSPRYKVTKRGQDVALRCDPISGHVSLYWYRQALGQGPEFLTYFNYEAQQDKSGLPNDRFSAERPEGSISTLTIQRTEQRDSAMYRCASARGLEQFFGPGTRLTVL.

This clonotype was counted many times. The rearrangement links TRBV12-5 to TRBJ1-6, with 9 bases matching TRBD1. After removal of 7 bases from V and 6 bases from J, the junction contained 4 bases not matched to a gene. The germline V gene encodes CDR1 LGHNT and CDR2 FRNRAP. The CDR3 runs to 14 residues. The CDR3 nucleotides are TGTGCTAGTGTGGGACAGGGACGTAATTCACCCCTCCACTTT. It encodes CASVGQGRNSPLHF.